A selection of T cell receptor beta chains follows, all from one sample in a study of PD-1 blockade in classical Hodgkin lymphoma. Sequenced by immunoSEQ multiplex PCR; TCRdb stores in-frame clones only, minus some. This sample yields approximately 70,000 clones, of which more than 85% are seen a single time; over 2.5% belongs to the top ten. The sequenced sample consisted of peripheral blood mononuclear cells (PBMCs). The receptors come from a human donor with classical Hodgkin lymphoma. Each CDR3 is given with its conserved first and last residue. The order of the fields is D gene, V gene, J gene, clone size, CDR3 DNA, CDR3 protein. The D gene is left open where the match is weak. Not all rows give a size; the values are once, few, many and, for expanded clones, a class.

D gene: TRBD1; V gene: TRBV9; J gene: TRBJ2-7; clone size: once; CDR3 DNA: TGTGCCAGCAGCCCCGACCTCCCTCGAATGGACAGGGGGTACGAGCAGTACTTC; CDR3 protein: CASSPDLPRMDRGYEQYF
D gene: TRBD1; V gene: TRBV2; J gene: TRBJ1-2; clone size: NA; CDR3 DNA: TGTGCCAGCAGTGCATACAGGGGGGCAGACTATGGCTACACCTTC; CDR3 protein: CASSAYRGADYGYTF
D gene: NA; V gene: TRBV5-6; J gene: TRBJ2-7; clone size: NA; CDR3 DNA: TGTGCCAGCAGCTTGTGGACTCCTCCCCTCGAGCAGTACTTC; CDR3 protein: CASSLWTPPLEQYF
D gene: NA; V gene: TRBV4-1; J gene: TRBJ2-1; clone size: NA; CDR3 DNA: TGCGCCAGCAGCCAAGGGGAGATCTCCTACAATGAGCAGTTCTTC; CDR3 protein: CASSQGEISYNEQFF
D gene: TRBD2; V gene: TRBV10-3; J gene: TRBJ2-1; clone size: NA; CDR3 DNA: TGTGCCATCAGGGCTAGCGGTACCTACAATGAGCAGTTCTTC; CDR3 protein: CAIRASGTYNEQFF
D gene: NA; V gene: TRBV2; J gene: TRBJ2-7; clone size: NA; CDR3 DNA: TGTGCCAGCAGTACTAACAGCTACGAGCAGTACTTC; CDR3 protein: CASSTNSYEQYF
D gene: NA; V gene: TRBV5-8; J gene: TRBJ2-1; clone size: NA; CDR3 DNA: TGTGCCAGCAGCTTACAGGGGGGGAATGAGCAGTTCTTC; CDR3 protein: CASSLQGGNEQFF
D gene: NA; V gene: TRBV2; J gene: TRBJ2-7; clone size: NA; CDR3 DNA: TGTGCCAGCGGGGCAGGATCCTACGAGCAGTACTTC; CDR3 protein: CASGAGSYEQYF
D gene: TRBD2; V gene: TRBV10-1; J gene: TRBJ2-1; clone size: NA; CDR3 DNA: TGCGCCAGCAGCCGGGGGCGGCTAGCGGGTACAAACAATGAGCAGTTCTTC; CDR3 protein: CASSRGRLAGTNNEQFF
D gene: TRBD1; V gene: TRBV5-4; J gene: TRBJ2-2; clone size: NA; CDR3 DNA: TGTGCCAGCCAGGGGGCTACGAACACCGGGGAGCTGTTTTTT; CDR3 protein: CASQGATNTGELFF
D gene: TRBD2; V gene: TRBV5-1; J gene: TRBJ2-2; clone size: NA; CDR3 DNA: TGCGCCAGCAGGGCGACTAGCGGGCGGAGCGGGGAGCTGTTTTTT; CDR3 protein: CASRATSGRSGELFF
D gene: NA; V gene: TRBV2; J gene: TRBJ1-6; clone size: NA; CDR3 DNA: TGTGCCAGCAGTGCGGACAGCTATAATTCACCCCTCCACTTT; CDR3 protein: CASSADSYNSPLHF
D gene: TRBD1; V gene: TRBV10-3; J gene: TRBJ1-2; clone size: NA; CDR3 DNA: TGTGCCATCAGTTCGACAGGGACCCGCTATGGCTACACCTTC; CDR3 protein: CAISSTGTRYGYTF
D gene: NA; V gene: TRBV7-6; J gene: TRBJ1-4; clone size: NA; CDR3 DNA: TGTGCCAGCAGCTTAGAACTCCTTACGGGGGAAAAACTGTTTTTT; CDR3 protein: CASSLELLTGEKLFF
D gene: NA; V gene: TRBV7-9; J gene: TRBJ1-1; clone size: NA; CDR3 DNA: TGTGCCAGCAGCTTAGTCGTGGGACTGAACACTGAAGCTTTCTTT; CDR3 protein: CASSLVVGLNTEAFF
D gene: NA; V gene: TRBV5-8; J gene: TRBJ2-7; clone size: NA; CDR3 DNA: TGTGCCAGCAGCTTGGGTGTCAGCTACGAGCAGTACTTC; CDR3 protein: CASSLGVSYEQYF
D gene: NA; V gene: TRBV2; J gene: TRBJ2-5; clone size: NA; CDR3 DNA: TGTGCCAGCAGTGAAGTCGGGCTTCCGGGGGAGACCCAGTACTTC; CDR3 protein: CASSEVGLPGETQYF
D gene: NA; V gene: TRBV21-1; J gene: TRBJ1-1; clone size: NA; CDR3 DNA: TGTGCCAGCGGCCGGGACAGGGGGCTGTCGAACACTGAAGCTTTCTTT; CDR3 protein: CASGRDRGLSNTEAFF
D gene: NA; V gene: TRBV5-4; J gene: TRBJ2-7; clone size: NA; CDR3 DNA: TGTGCCAGCAGCTTGGCTGACAGTTCCTACGAGCAGTACTTC; CDR3 protein: CASSLADSSYEQYF
D gene: NA; V gene: TRBV6-1; J gene: TRBJ2-5; clone size: NA; CDR3 DNA: TGTGCCAGCGGACCGGGGTTAGGGGAGACCCAGTACTTC; CDR3 protein: CASGPGLGETQYF
D gene: NA; V gene: TRBV6-4; J gene: TRBJ1-2; clone size: NA; CDR3 DNA: TGTGCCAGCAGTGACTCTAACTATGGCTACACCTTC; CDR3 protein: CASSDSNYGYTF
D gene: NA; V gene: TRBV7-9; J gene: TRBJ1-3; clone size: NA; CDR3 DNA: TGTGCCAGCAGCCGCCCCCAAGGAAACACCATATATTTT; CDR3 protein: CASSRPQGNTIYF
D gene: NA; V gene: TRBV7-6; J gene: TRBJ2-2; clone size: NA; CDR3 DNA: TGTGCCAGCAGCTTGACTAGTCCCGCCGGGGAGCTGTTTTTT; CDR3 protein: CASSLTSPAGELFF
D gene: NA; V gene: TRBV28; J gene: TRBJ1-2; clone size: few; CDR3 DNA: TGTGCCAGCACCCTAGGGCAGGGACGGGCTGGCTACACCTTC; CDR3 protein: CASTLGQGRAGYTF
D gene: NA; V gene: TRBV6-5; J gene: TRBJ2-5; clone size: NA; CDR3 DNA: TGTGCCGCCAGCCCGGGCCAAGAGACCCAGTACTTC; CDR3 protein: CAASPGQETQYF
D gene: NA; V gene: TRBV18; J gene: TRBJ1-2; clone size: NA; CDR3 DNA: TGTGCCAGCTCACCAGATAACTATGGCTACACCTTC; CDR3 protein: CASSPDNYGYTF
D gene: TRBD1; V gene: TRBV29-1; J gene: TRBJ2-7; clone size: NA; CDR3 DNA: TGCAGCGTTAAGGGGGCGGCGCATACCTACGAGCAGTACTTC; CDR3 protein: CSVKGAAHTYEQYF
D gene: NA; V gene: TRBV5-6; J gene: TRBJ2-7; clone size: once; CDR3 DNA: TGTGCCAGCAGCTCCGGAGGAACCGAGCAGTACTTC; CDR3 protein: CASSSGGTEQYF
D gene: TRBD2; V gene: TRBV4-1; J gene: TRBJ2-1; clone size: NA; CDR3 DNA: TGCGCCAGCAGCCAGCAACTAGCGAACAATGAGCAGTTCTTC; CDR3 protein: CASSQQLANNEQFF
D gene: NA; V gene: TRBV6-6; J gene: TRBJ1-2; clone size: NA; CDR3 DNA: TGTGCCAGCAGTCCCCAGGGTGCTGATGGCTACACCTTC; CDR3 protein: CASSPQGADGYTF
D gene: NA; V gene: TRBV6-1; J gene: TRBJ1-1; clone size: NA; CDR3 DNA: TGTGCCAGCACCGGGGGCGGGGCGAACACTGAAGCTTTCTTT; CDR3 protein: CASTGGGANTEAFF
D gene: NA; V gene: TRBV6-1; J gene: TRBJ1-2; clone size: few; CDR3 DNA: TGTGCCAGCACCCCCCCCCGAGCAGTGGACTATGGCTACACCTTC; CDR3 protein: CASTPPRAVDYGYTF
D gene: NA; V gene: TRBV19; J gene: TRBJ1-1; clone size: NA; CDR3 DNA: TGTGCCAGTGAGGGACTCTTCGCTGAAGCTTTCTTT; CDR3 protein: CASEGLFAEAFF
D gene: TRBD2; V gene: TRBV7-2; J gene: TRBJ2-1; clone size: NA; CDR3 DNA: TGTGCCAGCAGCTTAAGACTAGCGGACTACAATGAGCAGTTCTTC; CDR3 protein: CASSLRLADYNEQFF
D gene: TRBD1; V gene: TRBV5-1; J gene: TRBJ2-3; clone size: NA; CDR3 DNA: TGCGCCAGCAGCTTGGGGGACAGGGAAGGCACAGATACGCAGTATTTT; CDR3 protein: CASSLGDREGTDTQYF
D gene: NA; V gene: TRBV5-1; J gene: TRBJ2-5; clone size: NA; CDR3 DNA: TGCGCCAGCAGCTTCCAGGGAGGAGAGACCCAGTACTTC; CDR3 protein: CASSFQGGETQYF
D gene: NA; V gene: TRBV7-9; J gene: TRBJ2-7; clone size: NA; CDR3 DNA: TGTGCCAGCAGCCTAACGGGGTTACGGCTCGAGCAGTACTTC; CDR3 protein: CASSLTGLRLEQYF
D gene: NA; V gene: TRBV29-1; J gene: TRBJ1-1; clone size: NA; CDR3 DNA: TGCAGCGTTGTGAGGACGCCTGAAGCTTTCTTT; CDR3 protein: CSVVRTPEAFF
D gene: TRBD1; V gene: TRBV7-9; J gene: TRBJ1-1; clone size: NA; CDR3 DNA: TGTGCCAGCAGGGGGACAGGGAACACTGAAGCTTTCTTT; CDR3 protein: CASRGTGNTEAFF
D gene: NA; V gene: TRBV18; J gene: TRBJ2-3; clone size: NA; CDR3 DNA: TGTGCCAGCTCACTATCCGGGACGGGGAGCACAGATACGCAGTATTTT; CDR3 protein: CASSLSGTGSTDTQYF
D gene: TRBD2; V gene: TRBV9; J gene: TRBJ2-1; clone size: NA; CDR3 DNA: TGTGCCAGCAGCCCAAAACGACCGGGACTAGCGGGTCCGACGTCCTACAATGAGCAGTTCTTC; CDR3 protein: CASSPKRPGLAGPTSYNEQFF
D gene: NA; V gene: TRBV4-1; J gene: TRBJ2-5; clone size: once; CDR3 DNA: TGCGCCAGCAGCCAAGTCCGAGAGACCCAGTACTTC; CDR3 protein: CASSQVRETQYF
D gene: NA; V gene: TRBV27; J gene: TRBJ1-2; clone size: NA; CDR3 DNA: TGTGCCAGCAGTTTTTTCCGGGGCATTATTTCCGGCTACACCTTC; CDR3 protein: CASSFFRGIISGYTF
D gene: NA; V gene: TRBV4-2; J gene: TRBJ1-1; clone size: NA; CDR3 DNA: TGTGCCAGCAGCCAAGATTTGGGAAATGAAGCTTTCTTT; CDR3 protein: CASSQDLGNEAFF
D gene: NA; V gene: TRBV5-1; J gene: TRBJ1-1; clone size: NA; CDR3 DNA: TGCGCCAGCAGCTCAACTCCGGGACAATCGAACACTGAAGCTTTCTTT; CDR3 protein: CASSSTPGQSNTEAFF
D gene: NA; V gene: TRBV2; J gene: TRBJ2-3; clone size: NA; CDR3 DNA: TGTGCCAGCAGGGGGAGGGGGCCTTACACAGATACGCAGTATTTT; CDR3 protein: CASRGRGPYTDTQYF
D gene: NA; V gene: TRBV27; J gene: TRBJ1-2; clone size: NA; CDR3 DNA: TGTGCCAGCAGTTTAAGGGCAGACCGCTACTCAAGCTACACCTTC; CDR3 protein: CASSLRADRYSSYTF
D gene: NA; V gene: TRBV10-1; J gene: TRBJ2-7; clone size: NA; CDR3 DNA: TGCGCCAGCAGTGACCAGGGGTTCTACGAGCAGTACTTC; CDR3 protein: CASSDQGFYEQYF
D gene: NA; V gene: TRBV5-1; J gene: TRBJ1-5; clone size: NA; CDR3 DNA: TGCGCCAGCAGCTTAAGCGGGGGGGCTGGTCAGCCCCAGCATTTT; CDR3 protein: CASSLSGGAGQPQHF
D gene: NA; V gene: TRBV2; J gene: TRBJ2-1; clone size: NA; CDR3 DNA: TGTGCCAGCAAATTTACTAGTCAGAACAATGAGCAGTTCTTC; CDR3 protein: CASKFTSQNNEQFF
D gene: NA; V gene: TRBV28; J gene: TRBJ1-3; clone size: NA; CDR3 DNA: TGTGCCAGCACCAGTCCGACCACCATATATTTT; CDR3 protein: CASTSPTTIYF
D gene: NA; V gene: TRBV6-5; J gene: TRBJ1-1; clone size: NA; CDR3 DNA: TGTGCCAGCAGTTACGGGCTTTTGAACACTGAAGCTTTCTTT; CDR3 protein: CASSYGLLNTEAFF
D gene: NA; V gene: TRBV5-1; J gene: TRBJ2-2; clone size: NA; CDR3 DNA: TGCGCCAGCGGAGCGACAGACAACACCGGGGAGCTGTTTTTT; CDR3 protein: CASGATDNTGELFF